A selection of T cell receptor beta chains follows, all from one sample in a study of cytomegalovirus exposure and HLA in healthy donors. Sequencing used immunoSEQ multiplex PCR; TCRdb keeps in-frame clones, though not all of them. The sample lists about 160,000 clones; approximately 75% were seen once. The sample was PBMCs. These receptors all come from a woman younger than 30 in good health and CMV-seronegative. Both conserved end residues are part of each CDR3. Fields, in order: clone size, CDR3 length, V gene, D gene, J gene, CDR3 protein, CDR3 DNA. The D gene is left open where the match is weak. Expanded clones are given a class, and other clones once, few, many or no size at all.

abundance: -; len: 16; v_gene: TRBV7-9; d_gene: -; j_gene: TRBJ1-1; CDR3aa: CSSSLAQGSMNTEAFF; CDR3nt: TGTTCCAGCAGCTTAGCGCAAGGGAGTATGAACACTGAAGCTTTCTTT
abundance: -; len: 16; v_gene: TRBV30; d_gene: TRBD1; j_gene: TRBJ1-6; CDR3aa: CAWSVPPGQGNSPLHF; CDR3nt: TGTGCCTGGAGTGTACCCCCCGGACAGGGGAATTCACCCCTCCACTTT
abundance: -; len: 16; v_gene: TRBV5-4; d_gene: -; j_gene: TRBJ1-4; CDR3aa: CASSPNGEGLSEKLFF; CDR3nt: TGTGCCAGCAGTCCGAACGGGGAAGGATTATCGGAAAAACTGTTTTTT
abundance: -; len: 16; v_gene: TRBV5-1; d_gene: -; j_gene: TRBJ2-7; CDR3aa: CASRLELVISQDEQYF; CDR3nt: TGCGCCAGCAGGCTCGAACTCGTCATCTCTCAGGACGAGCAGTACTTC
abundance: once; len: 11; v_gene: TRBV27; d_gene: -; j_gene: TRBJ1-1; CDR3aa: CASGRRAEAFF; CDR3nt: TGTGCCAGCGGGAGGAGGGCTGAAGCTTTCTTT
abundance: once; len: 16; v_gene: TRBV5-1; d_gene: TRBD2; j_gene: TRBJ2-3; CDR3aa: CASSSIAGGLTDTQYF; CDR3nt: TGCGCCAGCAGCTCCATAGCGGGGGGCTTGACAGATACGCAGTATTTT
abundance: -; len: 15; v_gene: TRBV5-4; d_gene: TRBD2; j_gene: TRBJ2-5; CDR3aa: CASSFPAGRQETQYF; CDR3nt: TGTGCCAGCAGCTTTCCAGCGGGGAGGCAAGAGACCCAGTACTTC
abundance: once; len: 13; v_gene: TRBV9; d_gene: TRBD1; j_gene: TRBJ2-3; CDR3aa: CASSWDRSDTQYF; CDR3nt: TGTGCCAGCAGCTGGGACAGGTCGGATACGCAGTATTTT
abundance: -; len: 13; v_gene: TRBV9; d_gene: -; j_gene: TRBJ2-3; CDR3aa: CASSRLDTDTQYF; CDR3nt: TGTGCCAGCAGCCGTCTAGACACAGATACGCAGTATTTT
abundance: -; len: 14; v_gene: TRBV5-4; d_gene: -; j_gene: TRBJ2-7; CDR3aa: CASSLGGTSYEQYF; CDR3nt: TGTGCCAGCAGCTTGGGAGGGACTTCCTACGAGCAGTACTTC
abundance: -; len: 17; v_gene: TRBV6-1; d_gene: TRBD2; j_gene: TRBJ2-7; CDR3aa: CASSEWGAGTRIGEQYF; CDR3nt: TGTGCCAGCAGTGAATGGGGAGCCGGGACTAGAATAGGCGAGCAGTACTTC
abundance: -; len: 14; v_gene: TRBV6-5; d_gene: TRBD1; j_gene: TRBJ2-2; CDR3aa: CASSWTGSAGELFF; CDR3nt: TGTGCCAGCAGTTGGACAGGGTCAGCCGGGGAGCTGTTTTTT
abundance: -; len: 15; v_gene: TRBV19; d_gene: -; j_gene: TRBJ2-6; CDR3aa: CASSPVSSGANVLTF; CDR3nt: TGTGCCAGTAGTCCAGTCAGCTCTGGGGCCAACGTCCTGACTTTC
abundance: -; len: 16; v_gene: TRBV10-1; d_gene: TRBD2; j_gene: TRBJ2-1; CDR3aa: CASSGIPGGGSDEQFF; CDR3nt: TGCGCCAGCAGTGGAATCCCGGGAGGGGGGTCCGATGAGCAGTTCTTC
abundance: -; len: 14; v_gene: TRBV5-4; d_gene: TRBD1; j_gene: TRBJ2-5; CDR3aa: CASSLGQGAETQYF; CDR3nt: TGTGCCAGCAGCCTAGGACAGGGGGCAGAGACCCAGTACTTC
abundance: -; len: 17; v_gene: TRBV5-1; d_gene: -; j_gene: TRBJ2-1; CDR3aa: CASSLGPVTGAYNEQFF; CDR3nt: TGCGCCAGCAGCTTGGGCCCTGTCACGGGAGCCTACAATGAGCAGTTCTTC
abundance: few; len: 15; v_gene: TRBV7-9; d_gene: TRBD1; j_gene: TRBJ2-1; CDR3aa: CASSNRGGIRNEQFF; CDR3nt: TGTGCCAGCAGCAACAGGGGTGGCATTCGGAATGAGCAGTTCTTC
abundance: -; len: 14; v_gene: TRBV2; d_gene: -; j_gene: TRBJ1-2; CDR3aa: CASSPAGGYYGYTF; CDR3nt: TGTGCCAGCAGTCCCGCGGGGGGCTACTATGGCTACACCTTC
abundance: -; len: 13; v_gene: TRBV10-1; d_gene: -; j_gene: TRBJ1-4; CDR3aa: CASSDGANEKLFF; CDR3nt: TGCGCCAGCAGTGACGGGGCTAATGAAAAACTGTTTTTT
abundance: -; len: 14; v_gene: TRBV7-9; d_gene: -; j_gene: TRBJ2-3; CDR3aa: CASSLARDTDTQYF; CDR3nt: TGTGCCAGCAGCTTAGCTAGAGACACAGATACGCAGTATTTT
abundance: -; len: 14; v_gene: TRBV2; d_gene: TRBD1; j_gene: TRBJ1-4; CDR3aa: CASIIDRGGEKLFF; CDR3nt: TGTGCCAGCATTATCGACAGGGGTGGGGAAAAACTGTTTTTT
abundance: -; len: 15; v_gene: TRBV5-8; d_gene: TRBD1; j_gene: TRBJ1-1; CDR3aa: CASSTQGQLNTEAFF; CDR3nt: TGTGCCAGCAGCACACAGGGACAGCTGAACACTGAAGCTTTCTTT
abundance: -; len: 15; v_gene: TRBV5-1; d_gene: TRBD1; j_gene: TRBJ2-2; CDR3aa: CASSWDRTNTGELFF; CDR3nt: TGCGCCAGCAGCTGGGACAGGACGAACACCGGGGAGCTGTTTTTT
abundance: -; len: 13; v_gene: TRBV2; d_gene: TRBD1; j_gene: TRBJ1-1; CDR3aa: CASRVTGVLPAFF; CDR3nt: TGTGCCAGCAGAGTTACAGGGGTTTTGCCAGCTTTCTTT
abundance: -; len: 15; v_gene: TRBV13; d_gene: TRBD1; j_gene: TRBJ1-4; CDR3aa: CASSFRGQGWEKLFF; CDR3nt: TGTGCCAGCAGCTTCCGGGGACAGGGCTGGGAAAAACTGTTTTTT
abundance: -; len: 13; v_gene: TRBV2; d_gene: TRBD1; j_gene: TRBJ2-7; CDR3aa: CASRKQGDYEQYF; CDR3nt: TGTGCCAGCAGGAAACAGGGGGACTACGAGCAGTACTTC
abundance: -; len: 15; v_gene: TRBV4-2; d_gene: -; j_gene: TRBJ1-1; CDR3aa: CASSQDEQTNTEAFF; CDR3nt: TGTGCCAGCAGCCAAGATGAACAGACGAACACTGAAGCTTTCTTT
abundance: -; len: 13; v_gene: TRBV2; d_gene: -; j_gene: TRBJ2-5; CDR3aa: CASSGAGWETQYF; CDR3nt: TGTGCCAGCAGTGGTGCAGGATGGGAGACCCAGTACTTC
abundance: -; len: 16; v_gene: TRBV7-2; d_gene: TRBD2; j_gene: TRBJ2-3; CDR3aa: CASSLGLAGEFNTQYF; CDR3nt: TGTGCCAGCAGCTTAGGGCTAGCGGGAGAATTCAATACGCAGTATTTT
abundance: -; len: 15; v_gene: TRBV5-4; d_gene: -; j_gene: TRBJ1-4; CDR3aa: CASSLGGGTNEKLFF; CDR3nt: TGTGCCAGCAGCTTGGGCGGGGGGACTAATGAAAAACTGTTTTTT
abundance: -; len: 13; v_gene: TRBV27; d_gene: -; j_gene: TRBJ2-7; CDR3aa: CDKWAVSLYEQYF; CDR3nt: TGTGACAAATGGGCAGTAAGCCTCTACGAGCAGTACTTC
abundance: -; len: 12; v_gene: TRBV5-1; d_gene: -; j_gene: TRBJ2-5; CDR3aa: CASQGPEETQYF; CDR3nt: TGCGCCAGCCAGGGGCCGGAGGAGACCCAGTACTTC
abundance: few; len: 15; v_gene: TRBV9; d_gene: -; j_gene: TRBJ2-7; CDR3aa: CASSVAPTGDYEQYF; CDR3nt: TGTGCCAGCAGCGTAGCCCCTACGGGGGACTACGAGCAGTACTTC
abundance: -; len: 13; v_gene: TRBV5-1; d_gene: TRBD1; j_gene: TRBJ1-1; CDR3aa: CASSSGQATEAFF; CDR3nt: TGCGCCAGCAGCTCGGGACAGGCAACTGAAGCTTTCTTT
abundance: -; len: 18; v_gene: TRBV5-1; d_gene: TRBD2; j_gene: TRBJ2-7; CDR3aa: CASSLGAGGLRSSYEQYF; CDR3nt: TGCGCCAGCAGCTTGGGGGCGGGAGGGCTTAGGAGCTCCTACGAGCAGTACTTC
abundance: -; len: 15; v_gene: TRBV29-1; d_gene: TRBD2; j_gene: TRBJ2-3; CDR3aa: CSVRGAGGSTDTQYF; CDR3nt: TGCAGCGTTCGGGGAGCGGGAGGGAGCACAGATACGCAGTATTTT
abundance: -; len: 14; v_gene: TRBV28; d_gene: -; j_gene: TRBJ1-3; CDR3aa: CASSSQGTANTIYF; CDR3nt: TGTGCCAGCAGTTCACAGGGTACCGCAAACACCATATATTTT
abundance: -; len: 12; v_gene: TRBV7-9; d_gene: -; j_gene: TRBJ2-5; CDR3aa: CSSSLVGETQYF; CDR3nt: TGTTCCAGCAGCTTAGTCGGGGAGACCCAGTACTTC
abundance: -; len: 15; v_gene: TRBV27; d_gene: -; j_gene: TRBJ2-7; CDR3aa: CASSTPGRAPYEQYF; CDR3nt: TGTGCCAGCAGTACTCCCGGGAGAGCTCCCTACGAGCAGTACTTC
abundance: -; len: 16; v_gene: TRBV9; d_gene: TRBD2; j_gene: TRBJ2-5; CDR3aa: CASSPTSGAGRETQYF; CDR3nt: TGTGCCAGCAGCCCCACTAGCGGGGCTGGGCGGGAGACCCAGTACTTC
abundance: few; len: 17; v_gene: TRBV6-1; d_gene: TRBD2; j_gene: TRBJ2-3; CDR3aa: CASSGASGGPSTDTQYF; CDR3nt: TGTGCCAGCAGTGGGGCTAGCGGGGGACCTAGCACAGATACGCAGTATTTT